The clone carrying this TCR beta chain showed up just a few times. Its target is not known. The record originates from a study of response to subunit inactivated influenza vaccine. One entry per CDR3 protein results from TCRdb running MiXCR on the RT-PCR reads. The profile shows about 500,000 distinct CDR3 sequences, about an eighth of them singletons. Overall study findings and caveats: A suggestion made by the authors is that each seasonal influenza vaccination recruits few new T cells.

CDR3 length: 13 amino acids. Trimming pared 3 bases from V and 8 bases from J, leaving 9 bases between. Looked up from germline, CDR1 is SGHRS and CDR2 is YFSETQ. The material sequenced was PBMCs from blood, taken roughly 46 days after vaccination. The chain has TRBV5-1 and TRBJ1-6, with D tentatively TRBD1 (5 bases). The TCR comes from a man between 50 and 59 years old who received an inactivated influenza vaccine. CDR3 protein: CASSSDNYSPLHF. The CDR3 nucleotides are TGCGCCAGCAGCTCGGACAATTATTCACCCCTCCACTTT.